The present entry profiles one TCR beta chain with its context. Repertoires were generated with immunoSEQ multiplex PCR, while TCRdb's copy carries only in-frame clones and drops some. The table records 330,000 or so clones, around nine tenths of them present only once. Trimming pared 6 bases from V and 0 bases from J, leaving 13 bases between. This CDR3 is built from 15 residues. Germline V gene sequence: CDR1 ENHRY, CDR2 SYGVKD. This sample was included in a study of blood T cell repertoires in COVID-19. What was sequenced was PBMCs or T cells enriched from blood (not recorded which). The chain employs TRBV10-3 and TRBJ2-3; maybe TRBD2 (5 bases). The TCR sequence derives from a woman younger than 45 who had been exposed to COVID-19. The CDR3: CAIRSWTQSTDTQYF. In nucleotides, the CDR3 is TGTGCCATCAGGTCCTGGACTCAAAGCACAGATACGCAGTATTTT.